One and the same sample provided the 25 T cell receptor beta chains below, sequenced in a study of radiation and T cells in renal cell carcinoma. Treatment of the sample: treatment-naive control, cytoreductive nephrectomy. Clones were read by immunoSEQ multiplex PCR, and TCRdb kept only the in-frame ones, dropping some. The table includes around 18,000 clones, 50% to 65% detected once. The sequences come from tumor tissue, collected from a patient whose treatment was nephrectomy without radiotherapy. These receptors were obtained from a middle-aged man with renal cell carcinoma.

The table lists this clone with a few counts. The CDR3 DNA follows: TGTGCCAGCAGCTTGGTTGTGGGGGTTGGTGAAAAACTGTTTTTT. Translated, it gives CASSLVVGVGEKLFF. This chain uses TRBV5-5 with TRBJ1-4, with D perhaps TRBD1 (5 bases). The V and J ends lost 0 bases and 7 bases respectively, with 13 bases between them. The germline CDR1 and CDR2 sequences are SGHKS and YYEKEE (reference sequence). The CDR3 contains 15 residues.

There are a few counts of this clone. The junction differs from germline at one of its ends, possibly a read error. DNA for the CDR3: TGCGCCAGCAGCCAAGAAAGGGGGCTGAACGCTGAAGCTTTCTTT. This codes for CASSQERGLNAEAFF. This chain connects TRBV4-1 to TRBJ1-1; 7 bases are a match to TRBD1. CDR1 and CDR2 (germline): MGHRA, YSYEKL. The CDR3 loop spans 15 amino acids.

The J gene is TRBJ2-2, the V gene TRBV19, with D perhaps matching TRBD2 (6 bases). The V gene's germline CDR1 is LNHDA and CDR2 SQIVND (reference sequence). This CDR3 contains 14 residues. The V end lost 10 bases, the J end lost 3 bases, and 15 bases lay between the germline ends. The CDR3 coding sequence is TGTGCCACGGCGGGAACAGGATACACCGGGGAGCTGTTTTTT. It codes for CATAGTGYTGELFF.

The CDR3 nucleotides read TGTGCCAGCAGCCCATCGGGGGCTGGAAACACCATATATTTT. Translating gives CASSPSGAGNTIYF. The V and J genes are TRBV7-2 and TRBJ1-3; weak D call: TRBD1 (5 bases). Germline V gene sequence: CDR1 SGHTA, CDR2 FQGNSA. The CDR3 runs to 14 residues. Trimming left V 5 bases short and J 2 bases short, with 10 bases between.

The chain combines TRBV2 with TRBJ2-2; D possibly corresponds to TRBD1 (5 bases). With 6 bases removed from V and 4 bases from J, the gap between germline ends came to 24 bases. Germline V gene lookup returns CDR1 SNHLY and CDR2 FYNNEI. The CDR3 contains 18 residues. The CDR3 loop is CASSLYLRAGIFTGELFF. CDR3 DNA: TGTGCCAGCAGCCTTTACTTACGGGCAGGGATCTTCACCGGGGAGCTGTTTTTT.

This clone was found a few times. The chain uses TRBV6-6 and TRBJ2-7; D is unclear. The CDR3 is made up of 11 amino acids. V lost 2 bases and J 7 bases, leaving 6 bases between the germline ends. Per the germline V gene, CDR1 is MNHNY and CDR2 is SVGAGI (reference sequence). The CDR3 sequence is CASSYGGEQYF. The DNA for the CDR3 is TGTGCCAGCAGTTACGGCGGTGAGCAGTACTTC.

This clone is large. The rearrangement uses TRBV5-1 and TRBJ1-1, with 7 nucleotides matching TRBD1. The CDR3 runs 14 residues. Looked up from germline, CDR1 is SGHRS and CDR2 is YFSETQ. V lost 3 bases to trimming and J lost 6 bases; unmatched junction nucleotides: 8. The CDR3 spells CASSSMTGLAEAFF. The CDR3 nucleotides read TGCGCCAGCAGCTCGATGACAGGGTTAGCTGAAGCTTTCTTT.

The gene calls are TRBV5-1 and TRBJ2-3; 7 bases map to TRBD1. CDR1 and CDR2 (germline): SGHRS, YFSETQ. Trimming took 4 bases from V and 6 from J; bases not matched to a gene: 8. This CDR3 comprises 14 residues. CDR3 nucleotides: TGCGCCAGCAGCGGGGCAGGGGGTTATGATACGCAGTATTTT. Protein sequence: CASSGAGGYDTQYF.

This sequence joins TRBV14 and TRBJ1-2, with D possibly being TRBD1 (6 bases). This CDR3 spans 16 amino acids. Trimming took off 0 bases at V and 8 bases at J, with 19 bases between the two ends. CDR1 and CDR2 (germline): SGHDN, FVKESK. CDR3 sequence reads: CASSQDTLRGLRGYTF. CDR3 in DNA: TGTGCCAGCAGCCAAGACACCCTCAGGGGTCTGCGAGGCTACACCTTC.

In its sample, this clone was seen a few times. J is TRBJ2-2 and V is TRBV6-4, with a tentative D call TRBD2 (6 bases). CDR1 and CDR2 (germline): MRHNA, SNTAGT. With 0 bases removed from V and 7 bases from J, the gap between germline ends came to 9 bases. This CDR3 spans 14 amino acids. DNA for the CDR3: TGTGCCAGCAGTGACTCGGGGGAGGACGGGGAGCTGTTTTTT. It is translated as CASSDSGEDGELFF.

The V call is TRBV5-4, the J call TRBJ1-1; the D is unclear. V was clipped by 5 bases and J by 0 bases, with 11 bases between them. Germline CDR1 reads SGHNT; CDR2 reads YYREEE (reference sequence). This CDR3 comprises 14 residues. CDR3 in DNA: TGTGCCAGCAGGTCTGGGCTAATGAACACTGAAGCTTTCTTT. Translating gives CASRSGLMNTEAFF. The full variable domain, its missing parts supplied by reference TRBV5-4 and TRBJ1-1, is ETGVTQSPTHLIKTRGQQVTLRCSSQSGHNTVSWYQQALGQGPQFIFQYYREEENGRGNFPPRFSGLQFPNYSSELNVNALELDDSALYLCASRSGLMNTEAFFGQGTRLTVV.

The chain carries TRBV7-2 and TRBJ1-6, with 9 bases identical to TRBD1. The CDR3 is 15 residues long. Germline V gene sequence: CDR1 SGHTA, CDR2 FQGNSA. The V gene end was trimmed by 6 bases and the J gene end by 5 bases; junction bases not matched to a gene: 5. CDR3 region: CASRAGQGNNSPLHF. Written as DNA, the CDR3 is TGTGCCAGCAGGGCCGGACAGGGGAATAATTCACCCCTCCACTTT.

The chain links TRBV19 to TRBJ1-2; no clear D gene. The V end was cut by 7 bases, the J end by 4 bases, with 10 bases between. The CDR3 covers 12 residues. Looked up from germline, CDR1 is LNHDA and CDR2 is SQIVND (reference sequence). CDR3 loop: CASTNGIYGYTF. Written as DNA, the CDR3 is TGTGCCAGTACCAATGGGATCTATGGCTACACCTTC.

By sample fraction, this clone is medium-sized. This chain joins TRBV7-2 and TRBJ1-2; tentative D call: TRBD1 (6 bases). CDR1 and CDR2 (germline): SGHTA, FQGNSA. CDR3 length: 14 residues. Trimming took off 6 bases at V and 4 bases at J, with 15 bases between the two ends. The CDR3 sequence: CASSPQGVVYGYTF. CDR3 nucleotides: TGTGCCAGCAGTCCACAGGGAGTCGTCTATGGCTACACCTTC. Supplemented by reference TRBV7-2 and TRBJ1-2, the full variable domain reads GAGVSQSPSNKVTEKGKDVELRCDPISGHTALYWYRQSLGQGLEFLIYFQGNSAPDKSGLPSDRFSAERTGGSVSTLTIQRTQQEDSAVYLCASSPQGVVYGYTFGSGTRLTVV.

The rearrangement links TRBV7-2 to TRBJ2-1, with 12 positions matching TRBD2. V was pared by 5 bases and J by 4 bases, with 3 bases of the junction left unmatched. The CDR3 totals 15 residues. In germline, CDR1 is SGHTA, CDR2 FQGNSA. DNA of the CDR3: TGTGCCAGCAGCCTCCTAGCGGGGGGGTACAATGAGCAGTTCTTC. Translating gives CASSLLAGGYNEQFF.

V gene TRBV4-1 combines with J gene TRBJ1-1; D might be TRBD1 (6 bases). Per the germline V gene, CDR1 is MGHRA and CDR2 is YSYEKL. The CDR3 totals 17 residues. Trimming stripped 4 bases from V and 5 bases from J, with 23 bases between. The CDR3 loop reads CASSPPSAGGLGTEAFF. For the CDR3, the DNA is TGCGCCAGCAGCCCCCCGTCAGCCGGGGGGCTCGGGACTGAAGCTTTCTTT.

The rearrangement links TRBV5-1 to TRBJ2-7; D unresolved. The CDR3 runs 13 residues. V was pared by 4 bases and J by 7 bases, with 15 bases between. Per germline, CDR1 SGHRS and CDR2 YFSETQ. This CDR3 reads CASSREDVGEQYF. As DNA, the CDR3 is TGCGCCAGCAGCCGCGAGGACGTCGGGGAGCAGTACTTC. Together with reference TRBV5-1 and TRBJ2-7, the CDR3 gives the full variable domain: KAGVTQTPRYLIKTRGQQVTLSCSPISGHRSVSWYQQTPGQGLQFLFEYFSETQRNKGNFPGRFSGRQFSNSRSEMNVSTLELGDSALYLCASSREDVGEQYFGPGTRLTVT.

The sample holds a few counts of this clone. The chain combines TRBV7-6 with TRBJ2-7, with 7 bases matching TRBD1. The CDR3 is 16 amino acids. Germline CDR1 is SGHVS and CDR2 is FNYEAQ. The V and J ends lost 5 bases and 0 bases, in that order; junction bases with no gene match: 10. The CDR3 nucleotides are TGTGCCAGCAGCCATCCACAGGGGCCGGACTCCTACGAGCAGTACTTC. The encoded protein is CASSHPQGPDSYEQYF.

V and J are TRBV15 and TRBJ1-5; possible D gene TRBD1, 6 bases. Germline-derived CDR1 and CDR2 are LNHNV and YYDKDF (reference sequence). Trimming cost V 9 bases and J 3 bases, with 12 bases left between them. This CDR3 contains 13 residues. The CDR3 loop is CATRDNHNQPQHF. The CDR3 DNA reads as TGTGCCACTAGGGACAATCACAATCAGCCCCAGCATTTT.

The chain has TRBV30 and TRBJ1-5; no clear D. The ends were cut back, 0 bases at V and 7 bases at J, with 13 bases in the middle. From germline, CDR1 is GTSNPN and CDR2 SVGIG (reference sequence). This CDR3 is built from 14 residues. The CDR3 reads CAWSVQGSGQPQHF. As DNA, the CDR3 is TGTGCCTGGAGTGTACAAGGATCCGGACAGCCCCAGCATTTT.

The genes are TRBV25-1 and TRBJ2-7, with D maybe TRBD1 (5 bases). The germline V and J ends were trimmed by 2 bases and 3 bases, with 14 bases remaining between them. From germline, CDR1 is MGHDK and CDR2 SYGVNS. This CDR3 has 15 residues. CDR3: CASSENPDSYYEQYF. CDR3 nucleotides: TGTGCCAGCAGTGAAAATCCCGACAGTTACTACGAGCAGTACTTC.

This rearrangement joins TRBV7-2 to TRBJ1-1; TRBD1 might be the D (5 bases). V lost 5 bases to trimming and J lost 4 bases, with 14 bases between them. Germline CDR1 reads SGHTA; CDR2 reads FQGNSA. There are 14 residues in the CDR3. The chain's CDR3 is CASSETVYGTEAFF. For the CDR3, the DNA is TGTGCCAGCAGCGAGACAGTCTACGGCACTGAAGCTTTCTTT.

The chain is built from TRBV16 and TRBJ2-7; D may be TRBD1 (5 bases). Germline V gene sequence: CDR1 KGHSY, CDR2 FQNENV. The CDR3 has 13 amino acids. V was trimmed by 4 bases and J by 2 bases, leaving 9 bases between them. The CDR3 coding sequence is TGTGCCAGCAGCCCAGGGAATCCCTACGAGCAGTACTTC. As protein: CASSPGNPYEQYF.

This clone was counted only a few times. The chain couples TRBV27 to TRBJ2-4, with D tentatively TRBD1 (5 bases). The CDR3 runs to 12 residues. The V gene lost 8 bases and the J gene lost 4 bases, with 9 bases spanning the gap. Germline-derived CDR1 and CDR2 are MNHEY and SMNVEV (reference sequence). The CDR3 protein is CASGQGKNIQYF. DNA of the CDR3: TGTGCCAGCGGGCAGGGAAAAAACATTCAGTACTTC.

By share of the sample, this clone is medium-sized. CDR3 nucleotides: TGTGCCGGGTCGGACTTTCTGGGCAATCAGCCCCAGCATTTT. Its protein product is CAGSDFLGNQPQHF. The chain employs TRBV19 and TRBJ1-5; D is undetermined. The CDR3 runs 14 residues. Trimming left V 11 bases short and J 2 bases short, with 16 bases between. The germline V gene encodes CDR1 LNHDA and CDR2 SQIVND (reference sequence). Full variable domain (missing parts from reference TRBV19 and TRBJ1-5): DGGITQSPKYLFRKEGQNVTLSCEQNLNHDAMYWYRQDPGQGLRLIYYSQIVNDFQKGDIAEGYSVSREKKESFPLTVTSAQKNPTAFYLCAGSDFLGNQPQHFGDGTRLSIL.